The next 17 T cell receptor beta chains were all read from a single sample in a study of read filtering for tumor transcriptome and immune sequencing. This library used roughly 0.4 ug RNA and molecular barcoded adaptors spanning alpha/delta and beta/gamma chains. TCRdb re-called the reads through MiXCR, storing one row per CDR3 protein. The sample holds around 450 distinct CDR3 sequences; approximately 83% are singletons and the top ten take 22%. The sequenced sample was a population of CD138-negative cells sorted from bone marrow. These receptors originate from a donor aged 40 or older with multiple myeloma. This table probably holds off-target reads from a library built for another chain.

In DNA, the CDR3 is TGTGCCAGCAGTACTGACCGGACCGGCGGCAAGGAGCAGTTCTTC. Amino acid sequence: CASSTDRTGGKEQFF. The rearrangement links TRBV7-3 to TRBJ2-1, with D unclear. The CDR3 runs to 15 residues. CDR1 is SGHTA, CDR2 FQGTGA, per germline. Trimming took 6 bases from V and 10 from J, leaving 22 bases between them.

The chain links TRBV5-1 to TRBJ1-5; D gene ambiguous. The germline V gene encodes CDR1 SGHRS and CDR2 YFSETQ. The CDR3 contains 14 residues. Trimming left V 4 bases short and J 3 bases short, with 11 bases between. In DNA, the CDR3 is TGCGCCAGCAGCCCGGACGGCGCCAATCAGCCCCAGCATTTT. This translates into CASSPDGANQPQHF. Together with reference TRBV5-1 and TRBJ1-5, the CDR3 gives the full variable domain: KAGVTQTPRYLIKTRGQQVTLSCSPISGHRSVSWYQQTPGQGLQFLFEYFSETQRNKGNFPGRFSGRQFSNSRSEMNVSTLELGDSALYLCASSPDGANQPQHFGDGTRLSIL.

The J gene is TRBJ2-1, the V gene TRBV7-2; D is unclear. V lost 3 bases, J lost 10 bases, and 10 bases lay in between. This CDR3 region has 12 residues. Germline-derived CDR1 and CDR2 are SGHTA and FQGNSA. CDR3 nucleotide sequence: TGTGCCAGCAGCTTCTGGGCGGAGGAGCAGTTCTTC. It specifies CASSFWAEEQFF.

The V gene is TRBV7-9, the J gene TRBJ1-1; D is perhaps TRBD1 (6 bases). The CDR3 sequence is 14 residues long. V was cut by 0 bases and J by 8 bases, with 13 bases left in between. Germline V gives CDR1 SEHNR, CDR2 FQNEAQ (reference sequence). The CDR3 loop reads CASSLAQGGREAFF. CDR3 bases: TGTGCCAGCAGCTTAGCACAGGGTGGACGCGAAGCTTTCTTT.

This clonotype appeared once. The V and J genes are TRBV12-3 or TRBV12-4 and TRBJ2-5; D ambiguous. The ends were cut back, 3 bases at V and 1 base at J, with 6 bases in the middle. The CDR3 spans 13 residues. This CDR3 is CASSFDGQETQYF. The DNA for the CDR3 is TGTGCCAGCAGTTTCGACGGCCAAGAGACCCAGTACTTC.

The V gene is TRBV7-2, the J gene TRBJ1-1, with D uncertain. The CDR3 length is 14 residues. V shed 4 bases and J shed 5 bases, with 14 bases lying between them. CDR1 is SGHTA and CDR2 is FQGNSA in the germline V gene. In DNA form, the CDR3 reads TGTGCCAGCAGCTCGTTTGGAGAGGAAACTGAAGCTTTCTTT. Its protein is CASSSFGEETEAFF.

This clonotype was counted only a few times. The genes are TRBV6-5 and TRBJ2-2; D gene uncertain. Germline assignment: CDR1 MNHEY and CDR2 SVGAGI. The ends were cut back, 2 bases at V and 7 bases at J, with 11 bases in the middle. The CDR3 spans 14 residues. CDR3 nucleotide sequence: TGTGCCAGCAGTTACAAGGATCGTGGCGGGGAGCTGTTTTTT. This encodes CASSYKDRGGELFF.

This sequence joins TRBV29-1 and TRBJ2-1; 7 bases are a match to TRBD1. The trim removed 2 bases at V and 3 bases at J, leaving 7 bases unmatched. There are 15 residues in the CDR3. Germline lookup yields CDR1 SQVTM and CDR2 ANQGSEA. CDR3 in DNA: TGCAGCGTTGAAATTTGGGACAGCCACTACAATGAGCAGTTCTTC. Encoded protein: CSVEIWDSHYNEQFF.

This clonotype was seen once. The chain combines TRBV19 with TRBJ2-2; possible D gene TRBD1, 5 bases. Per the germline V gene, CDR1 is LNHDA and CDR2 is SQIVND (reference sequence). The V end lost 5 bases, the J end lost 4 bases, and 14 bases lay between the germline ends. The CDR3 is 15 residues long. This chain's CDR3 is CASSPRRVSTGELFF. In nucleotides, the CDR3 is TGTGCCAGTAGTCCTCGCAGGGTTAGCACCGGGGAGCTGTTTTTT.

The V gene is TRBV28, the J gene TRBJ2-7, with a tentative D call TRBD2 (5 bases). V shed 1 base and J shed 3 bases, with 10 bases lying between them. From germline, CDR1 is MDHEN and CDR2 SYDVKM. The CDR3 extends over 14 amino acids. DNA for the CDR3: TGTGCCAGCAGTTTATTACGCGGGTACTACGAGCAGTACTTC. It codes for CASSLLRGYYEQYF.

The CDR3 region has the DNA TGTGCCAGCAGTTTGGTACCGAGGGCTGAAGCTTTCTTT. Amino acids: CASSLVPRAEAFF. The chain uses TRBV28 and TRBJ1-1; D gene ambiguous. Germline lookup yields CDR1 MDHEN and CDR2 SYDVKM. V was clipped by 3 bases and J by 6 bases, with 11 bases between them. The CDR3 is made up of 13 amino acids.

The chain couples TRBV19 to TRBJ2-1; D possibly matches TRBD1 or TRBD2 (5 bases each). Trimming took off 3 bases at V and 10 bases at J, with 13 bases between the two ends. This CDR3 is 13 amino acids long. In germline, CDR1 is LNHDA, CDR2 SQIVND (reference sequence). DNA for the CDR3: TGTGCCAGTAGTATCTGGGGGAAGGAGGAGCAGTTCTTC. Encoded protein: CASSIWGKEEQFF.

DNA of the CDR3: TGTGCCAGCAGCCCCGGTCAAGGATTTGGACAGTTCTTC. Its protein product is CASSPGQGFGQFF. This chain links TRBV7-2 with TRBJ2-1; no firm D call. Germline lookup yields CDR1 SGHTA and CDR2 FQGNSA. The CDR3 extends over 13 amino acids. Trimming stripped 5 bases from V and 13 bases from J, with 18 bases between.

The genes are TRBV7-6 and TRBJ1-1; weak D call: TRBD1 (5 bases). Germline CDR1 SGHVS, CDR2 FNYEAQ. Trimming cost V 8 bases and J 3 bases, with 13 bases left between them. The CDR3 loop spans 13 amino acids. This chain's CDR3 is CASGPGIDTEAFF. The CDR3 region has the DNA TGTGCCAGCGGACCAGGGATTGACACTGAAGCTTTCTTT.

The chain combines TRBV10-3 with TRBJ2-7, with 11 bases aligning to TRBD1. Trimming took 5 bases from V and 7 from J; bases not matched to a gene: 7. The CDR3 runs to 14 residues. Per germline, CDR1 ENHRY and CDR2 SYGVKD. CDR3 DNA: TGTGCCATCAGTCACGGACAGGGGGCTGGGGAGCAGTACTTC. Protein sequence: CAISHGQGAGEQYF.

The gene calls are TRBV2 and TRBJ2-2; D is possibly TRBD2 (5 bases). This CDR3 region has 14 residues. V dropped 6 bases and J dropped 1 base, with 9 bases sitting between them. Germline lookup yields CDR1 SNHLY and CDR2 FYNNEI. The CDR3 loop is CASSVAGNTGELFF. CDR3 nucleotides: TGTGCCAGCAGCGTGGCGGGGAACACCGGGGAGCTGTTTTTT.

The chain uses TRBV2 and TRBJ2-7, with D perhaps assigned TRBD1 or TRBD2 (5 bases each). CDR1 and CDR2 from the germline V gene are SNHLY and FYNNEI. The length of the CDR3 is 13 residues. Trimming removed 3 bases at V and 0 bases at J, with 6 bases between. The CDR3 DNA reads TGTGCCAGCAGTGACGGGACCTCCTACGAGCAGTACTTC. Its translation is CASSDGTSYEQYF.